This note documents a single TCR beta chain sequence. Its antigen is not yet known. No clone much larger than this one lies a single base away; base qualities are absent. This entry comes from a study of blood T cell repertoires in COVID-19 (dated by TCRdb to about 2020). About the full investigation: The collaborator samples originated in the United States, Italy and Spain and spanned the acute and convalescent phases of COVID-19. The repertoires were released in a freely available public database intended as a resource for research on the immune response to SARS-CoV-2. Deeply sampled blood TCRbeta repertoires from subjects exposed to, actively infected with, or recovered from COVID-19 were included in the dataset. Where available, HLA class I and class II types were obtained from metadata supplied by the sample provider rather than from assay-based typing. The prospective study material was composed of cDNA or gDNA derived from T cells, B-cell-depleted T cells, or PBMCs. A de-identified subject ID, COVID-19 status, age in years and sex were almost always included in the sample metadata. Samples were obtained from the ongoing ImmuneRACE study (first 160 participants) and from about 1,300 subjects provided by 6 global collaborators. The study at large found these results: Clinical and demographic metadata were provided uncurated, with the amount varying by source and participant.

A second Seattle source provided samples from volunteer blood donors who had recovered from COVID-19. Each collaborating institution followed its own protocols to collect whole blood in K2EDTA tubes. For TCRbeta analysis, collaborators shipped samples in one of three forms: frozen whole blood, isolated PBMCs, or DNA extracted from either of those sample types. TCRbeta CDR3 regions were amplified from genomic DNA using the immunoSEQ Assay, a bias-controlled multiplex PCR. As for the authors' bioinformatics: Nucleated cell counts per sample were estimated from amplification of reference gene primers within the assay. To quantify the absolute abundance of each unique TCRbeta CDR3 rearrangement, sequence reads were collapsed and filtered. For each sample, productive Simpson clonality was calculated as the square root of Simpson's diversity index over productive rearrangements. TCRdb obtained this table from immuneACCESS and retained in-frame rearrangements with V and J assigned. These tables miss some clones; where compared with another copy, unresolved V genes account for less than half of the shortfall, and the remainder is unexplained. Clone size and the V and J calls come from that table; the DNA yielded D and trimming. Within this sample are 300,000 to 400,000 clones, with about 90% of them counted one time only. Less than 3.5% of the sample comes from the top ten.

This receptor was obtained from a woman younger than 35 who had recovered from COVID-19. Sequencing was carried out using peripheral blood.

The CDR3 region: CASSADWEGETQYF. The sequenced DNA: TGTGCCAGCAGCGCCGACTGGGAGGGAGAGACCCAGTACTTC. The sequence is built from TRBV9 and TRBJ2-5, with 7 bases aligning to TRBD2. Taken from the germline V gene, the CDR1 and CDR2 loops are SGDLS and YYNGEE. The CDR3, from cysteine to phenylalanine, totals 14 residues. The sequence is cut down to CDR3 DNA, 42 bases in frame from base 1. V has 3 bases trimmed and J has 4 bases trimmed; junction bases matching no gene number 6.